Listed below are T cell receptor beta chains from one sample, sequenced in a study of T cells in Graves' hyperthyroidism and ophthalmopathy. TCRdb re-called the multiplex PCR reads with MiXCR, one entry per CDR3 protein. Of 600,000 or so distinct CDR3 sequences in the sample, around 46% were seen once. Sequenced: peripheral blood or thyroid tissue (not recorded which). Receptors originate from a woman aged 18-29 years with Graves' hyperthyroidism. Each CDR3 is given with its conserved first and last residue. The order of the fields is J gene, clone size, D gene, V gene, CDR3 DNA, CDR3 protein. D genes are given only for firm matches. Some rows mark clone size as missing; the rest say once, few, many or name a class of expanded clone.

j_gene: TRBJ1-2
abundance: .
d_gene: TRBD1
v_gene: TRBV10-3
CDR3nt: TGTGCCATCAGTGATCTTGGAGGGACAGATGGCTACACCTTC
CDR3aa: CAISDLGGTDGYTF

j_gene: TRBJ1-2
abundance: .
d_gene: TRBD1
v_gene: TRBV19
CDR3nt: TGTGCCAGTAGTCTCCTCCCGGGACAGGGGTCGGGGGGCTACACCTTC
CDR3aa: CASSLLPGQGSGGYTF

j_gene: TRBJ1-5
abundance: .
d_gene: .
v_gene: TRBV15
CDR3nt: TGTGCCACCGGCAGGTCCGGGCAGCCCCAGCATTTT
CDR3aa: CATGRSGQPQHF

j_gene: TRBJ2-7
abundance: many
d_gene: .
v_gene: TRBV7-9
CDR3nt: TGCGCCAGCAGCCAAGACGGAAGCAGGGCGACCGGCTACGAGCAGTACTTC
CDR3aa: CASSQDGSRATGYEQYF

j_gene: TRBJ2-2
abundance: few
d_gene: .
v_gene: TRBV29-1
CDR3nt: TGCAGCGTTGATGACCGGACCGGGGAGCTGTTTTTT
CDR3aa: CSVDDRTGELFF

j_gene: TRBJ2-5
abundance: .
d_gene: .
v_gene: TRBV11-2
CDR3nt: TGTGCCAGCAGCCCCCCCCGGGCAGGTGGTACCGTGAACCCCCAGTACTTC
CDR3aa: CASSPPRAGGTVNPQYF

j_gene: TRBJ2-5
abundance: few
d_gene: .
v_gene: TRBV24-1
CDR3nt: TGTGCCACCAGTGATACCGAAGAGACCCAGTACTTC
CDR3aa: CATSDTEETQYF

j_gene: TRBJ1-3
abundance: once
d_gene: .
v_gene: TRBV29-1
CDR3nt: TGCAGCTCAATTGGAAACACCATATATTTT
CDR3aa: CSSIGNTIYF

j_gene: TRBJ1-2
abundance: once
d_gene: .
v_gene: TRBV6-1
CDR3nt: TGTGCCAGCAGTCCCAACAGGATCTATGGCTACACCTTC
CDR3aa: CASSPNRIYGYTF

j_gene: TRBJ1-6
abundance: .
d_gene: .
v_gene: TRBV10-3
CDR3nt: TGTGCCAGCAGGGATGCAGCCGGGGATAATTCACCCCTCCACTTT
CDR3aa: CASRDAAGDNSPLHF

j_gene: TRBJ2-7
abundance: .
d_gene: .
v_gene: TRBV7-2
CDR3nt: TGTGCCAGCAGCTTAGCGGTGGACAGTCCCTACGAGCAGTACTTC
CDR3aa: CASSLAVDSPYEQYF

j_gene: TRBJ1-2
abundance: few
d_gene: .
v_gene: TRBV7-9
CDR3nt: TGTGCCAGCAGCGCCCCTACTAGGGGCTATGGCTACACCTTC
CDR3aa: CASSAPTRGYGYTF

j_gene: TRBJ2-7
abundance: few
d_gene: .
v_gene: TRBV11-2
CDR3nt: TGTGCCAGTACCCCGGGGGACAGCAGCTCCTACGAGCAGTACTTC
CDR3aa: CASTPGDSSSYEQYF

j_gene: TRBJ1-2
abundance: .
d_gene: .
v_gene: TRBV20-1
CDR3nt: TGCAGTGTCACCCGCAGGGATAACTATGGCTACACCTTC
CDR3aa: CSVTRRDNYGYTF

j_gene: TRBJ1-4
abundance: many
d_gene: TRBD1
v_gene: TRBV2
CDR3nt: TGTGCCAGCATGAGGGACAGTGGAGAAAAACTGTTTTTT
CDR3aa: CASMRDSGEKLFF

j_gene: TRBJ1-5
abundance: .
d_gene: TRBD1
v_gene: TRBV12-3/TRBV12-4
CDR3nt: TGTGCCAGCAGCCAGGGACAGGGACTCAATCAGCCCCAGCATTTT
CDR3aa: CASSQGQGLNQPQHF

j_gene: TRBJ1-4
abundance: .
d_gene: TRBD1
v_gene: TRBV2
CDR3nt: TGTGCCAGCATTACAGGGGAAGCGAATGGGTTGGATGAAAAACTGTTTTTT
CDR3aa: CASITGEANGLDEKLFF

j_gene: TRBJ2-7
abundance: .
d_gene: TRBD2
v_gene: TRBV7-2
CDR3nt: TGTGCCAGCAGCTTAGCAGCGGGAGACATCTACGAGCAGTACTTC
CDR3aa: CASSLAAGDIYEQYF

j_gene: TRBJ2-6
abundance: .
d_gene: .
v_gene: TRBV9
CDR3nt: TGTGCCAGCAGCGTAGATAGGGCCAACGTCCTGACTTTC
CDR3aa: CASSVDRANVLTF

j_gene: TRBJ1-2
abundance: many
d_gene: .
v_gene: TRBV7-2
CDR3nt: TGTGCCAGCAGCTTAGTTAACGCTGGCTACACCTTC
CDR3aa: CASSLVNAGYTF

j_gene: TRBJ2-7
abundance: many
d_gene: TRBD2
v_gene: TRBV7-9
CDR3nt: TGTGCCAGCACCCTAGGGGCGGGAGGGCCAGGCGGCGAGCAGTACTTC
CDR3aa: CASTLGAGGPGGEQYF

j_gene: TRBJ2-5
abundance: .
d_gene: .
v_gene: TRBV20-1
CDR3nt: TGCAGCACTAGGAAGCTTATACAAGAGACCCAGTACTTC
CDR3aa: CSTRKLIQETQYF

j_gene: TRBJ2-7
abundance: .
d_gene: TRBD2
v_gene: TRBV2
CDR3nt: TGTGCCATCAGTGGGGGACTAGCGGGAGTATCCTACGAGCAGTACTTC
CDR3aa: CAISGGLAGVSYEQYF

j_gene: TRBJ2-5
abundance: many
d_gene: .
v_gene: TRBV14
CDR3nt: TGTGCCAGCAGCCAAGTAAGGGGCTGGGAGACCCAGTACTTC
CDR3aa: CASSQVRGWETQYF

j_gene: TRBJ2-5
abundance: many
d_gene: .
v_gene: TRBV7-9
CDR3nt: TGTGCCAGCAGCTTAAGGGGCCGAGAGACCCAGTACTTC
CDR3aa: CASSLRGRETQYF

j_gene: TRBJ1-3
abundance: few
d_gene: TRBD1
v_gene: TRBV5-1
CDR3nt: TGCGCCAGCAGCTTGGGCGACAGGGGCGCTGGAAACACCATATATTTT
CDR3aa: CASSLGDRGAGNTIYF

j_gene: TRBJ2-5
abundance: .
d_gene: .
v_gene: TRBV11-2
CDR3nt: TGTGCCACCGGCACAGGGTTAGAGACCCAGTACTTC
CDR3aa: CATGTGLETQYF

j_gene: TRBJ2-2
abundance: many
d_gene: .
v_gene: TRBV10-2
CDR3nt: TGCGCCAGTGCGCTGGAGGCCGGGGAGCTGTTTTTT
CDR3aa: CASALEAGELFF

j_gene: TRBJ1-4
abundance: .
d_gene: TRBD1
v_gene: TRBV10-3
CDR3nt: TGTGCCATCAAGGGGACAGGGGGGAAACTGTTTTTT
CDR3aa: CAIKGTGGKLFF

j_gene: TRBJ2-5
abundance: .
d_gene: .
v_gene: TRBV24-1
CDR3nt: TGTGCCACCCTTCTTAAGGGGGCCCAGTACTTC
CDR3aa: CATLLKGAQYF

j_gene: TRBJ1-4
abundance: .
d_gene: .
v_gene: TRBV6-6
CDR3nt: TGTGCCAGCAGTTACTCGGGCGAAAAACTGTTTTTT
CDR3aa: CASSYSGEKLFF

j_gene: TRBJ2-5
abundance: many
d_gene: .
v_gene: TRBV15
CDR3nt: TGTGCCACCAGCAGAGAATTGGGCCAACAGACCCAGTACTTC
CDR3aa: CATSRELGQQTQYF

j_gene: TRBJ2-5
abundance: few
d_gene: .
v_gene: TRBV7-2
CDR3nt: TGTGCCAGCAGCTTAACGACCCCTCAAGAGACCCAGTACTTC
CDR3aa: CASSLTTPQETQYF

j_gene: TRBJ2-6
abundance: .
d_gene: .
v_gene: TRBV15
CDR3nt: TGTGCCACCAGCAGAGTTCGGGGACGCTCTGGGGCCAACGTCCTGACTTTC
CDR3aa: CATSRVRGRSGANVLTF

j_gene: TRBJ1-6
abundance: few
d_gene: TRBD1
v_gene: TRBV10-3
CDR3nt: TGTGCCATCAGTGCCGGGACAGGGGTTAATTCACCCCTCCACTTT
CDR3aa: CAISAGTGVNSPLHF

j_gene: TRBJ2-7
abundance: .
d_gene: .
v_gene: TRBV29-1
CDR3nt: TGCAGCGTTGATGCGGGCTCCTACGAGCAGTACTTC
CDR3aa: CSVDAGSYEQYF

j_gene: TRBJ2-5
abundance: few
d_gene: TRBD1
v_gene: TRBV2
CDR3nt: TGTGCCAGCGCCGACAGGGGCTCGGGTGGAGAGACCCAGTACTTC
CDR3aa: CASADRGSGGETQYF

j_gene: TRBJ2-5
abundance: .
d_gene: TRBD1
v_gene: TRBV7-9
CDR3nt: TGCGCCAGCAGCGGCGGGACAGGGTTAGAGACCCAGTACTTC
CDR3aa: CASSGGTGLETQYF

j_gene: TRBJ1-5
abundance: .
d_gene: .
v_gene: TRBV2
CDR3nt: TGTGCCAGCAGCTCTGGTACAGCGACTTATCAGCCCCAGCATTTT
CDR3aa: CASSSGTATYQPQHF

j_gene: TRBJ1-6
abundance: many
d_gene: TRBD1
v_gene: TRBV7-8
CDR3nt: TGTGCCAGCAGCTTAGCTGACAGGGAAGATTCACCCCTCCACTTT
CDR3aa: CASSLADREDSPLHF

j_gene: TRBJ1-1
abundance: .
d_gene: .
v_gene: TRBV10-3
CDR3nt: TGTGCCAGCAGCCAAGTCTCAGACGCTGAAGCTTTCTTT
CDR3aa: CASSQVSDAEAFF

j_gene: TRBJ1-3
abundance: few
d_gene: .
v_gene: TRBV10-3
CDR3nt: TGTGCCAGCAGACCCCAGGCTGGAAACACCATATATTTT
CDR3aa: CASRPQAGNTIYF

j_gene: TRBJ1-5
abundance: few
d_gene: .
v_gene: TRBV7-8
CDR3nt: TGTGCCAGCAGCCCCTCCCGTCACAGGGAGGATCAGCCCCAGCATTTT
CDR3aa: CASSPSRHREDQPQHF

j_gene: TRBJ2-7
abundance: few
d_gene: TRBD2
v_gene: TRBV7-9
CDR3nt: TGTGCCAGCAGCGCCTTAGCGGGAGGGCAGCACGAGCAGTACTTC
CDR3aa: CASSALAGGQHEQYF

j_gene: TRBJ1-2
abundance: .
d_gene: TRBD1
v_gene: TRBV20-1
CDR3nt: TGCAGTGTACCCAAAGTTGAGGCAGGGGGCGATGGCTACACCTTC
CDR3aa: CSVPKVEAGGDGYTF

j_gene: TRBJ2-7
abundance: .
d_gene: .
v_gene: TRBV7-4
CDR3nt: TGTGCCAGCAGCTTTGACCGGGACGGAGACTACGAGCAGTACTTC
CDR3aa: CASSFDRDGDYEQYF

j_gene: TRBJ2-7
abundance: .
d_gene: .
v_gene: TRBV2
CDR3nt: TGTGCCAGCAGTGAAGTGGGGAGGATAAACGAGCAGTACTTC
CDR3aa: CASSEVGRINEQYF

j_gene: TRBJ1-6
abundance: .
d_gene: .
v_gene: TRBV25-1
CDR3nt: TGTGCCAGCAGCCAACAGGGCATTGGTTCACCCCTCCACTTT
CDR3aa: CASSQQGIGSPLHF

j_gene: TRBJ1-5
abundance: many
d_gene: .
v_gene: TRBV19
CDR3nt: TGTGCCAGTAGTACCACTGGGAATCAGCCCCAGCATTTT
CDR3aa: CASSTTGNQPQHF

j_gene: TRBJ2-7
abundance: .
d_gene: .
v_gene: TRBV25-1
CDR3nt: TGTGCCAGCGGACCCACCACCACGAACGAGCAGTACTTC
CDR3aa: CASGPTTTNEQYF

j_gene: TRBJ1-5
abundance: many
d_gene: .
v_gene: TRBV12-3/TRBV12-4
CDR3nt: TGTGCCAGCAGTTGGGGCGGGACAAGCAATCAGCCCCAGCATTTT
CDR3aa: CASSWGGTSNQPQHF

j_gene: TRBJ2-5
abundance: .
d_gene: .
v_gene: TRBV7-9
CDR3nt: TGTGCCAGCAGCCGACTTATTTGGGAGACCCAGTACTTC
CDR3aa: CASSRLIWETQYF

j_gene: TRBJ2-5
abundance: .
d_gene: TRBD2
v_gene: TRBV2
CDR3nt: TGTGCCAGCATGGCCGCGGGAGCGGAGACCCAGTACTTC
CDR3aa: CASMAAGAETQYF

j_gene: TRBJ1-3
abundance: many
d_gene: .
v_gene: TRBV15
CDR3nt: TGTGCCACCAGCAGAGATCTGAGCGCGAGCTCTGGAAACACCATATATTTT
CDR3aa: CATSRDLSASSGNTIYF

j_gene: TRBJ2-7
abundance: .
d_gene: .
v_gene: TRBV7-9
CDR3nt: TGCGCCAGCAGCCACCCCGATATGGGACGGGATGAGCAGTACTTC
CDR3aa: CASSHPDMGRDEQYF

j_gene: TRBJ1-2
abundance: .
d_gene: TRBD1
v_gene: TRBV19
CDR3nt: TGTGCCAGTAGTACGACAGGGGGCAACTATGGCTACACCTTC
CDR3aa: CASSTTGGNYGYTF

j_gene: TRBJ2-7
abundance: .
d_gene: TRBD2
v_gene: TRBV7-6
CDR3nt: TGTGCCAGCAGCTTAGCGCGGGAGGGTCCCTACGAGCAGTACTTC
CDR3aa: CASSLAREGPYEQYF

j_gene: TRBJ1-6
abundance: many
d_gene: TRBD1
v_gene: TRBV25-1
CDR3nt: TGTGCCAGCAGTGACACCCGGACAGGGGAGAAATCACCCCTCCACTTT
CDR3aa: CASSDTRTGEKSPLHF

j_gene: TRBJ1-2
abundance: many
d_gene: .
v_gene: TRBV13
CDR3nt: TGTGCCAGCAGCGCAAGGTTGGAAGGAGAGGGCTACACCTTC
CDR3aa: CASSARLEGEGYTF